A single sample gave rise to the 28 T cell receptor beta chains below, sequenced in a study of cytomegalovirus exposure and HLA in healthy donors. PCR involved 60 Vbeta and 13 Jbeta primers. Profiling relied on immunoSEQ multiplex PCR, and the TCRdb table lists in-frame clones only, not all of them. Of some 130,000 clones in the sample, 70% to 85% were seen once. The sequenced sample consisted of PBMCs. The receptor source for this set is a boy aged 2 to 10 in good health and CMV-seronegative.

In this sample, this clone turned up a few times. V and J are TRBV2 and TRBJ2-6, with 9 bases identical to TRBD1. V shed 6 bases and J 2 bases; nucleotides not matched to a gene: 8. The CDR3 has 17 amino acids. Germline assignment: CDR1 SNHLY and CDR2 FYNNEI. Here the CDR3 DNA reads TGTGCCAGCAGCCCGGGACAGGGAACGGCTGGGGCCAACGTCCTGACTTTC. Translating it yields CASSPGQGTAGANVLTF.

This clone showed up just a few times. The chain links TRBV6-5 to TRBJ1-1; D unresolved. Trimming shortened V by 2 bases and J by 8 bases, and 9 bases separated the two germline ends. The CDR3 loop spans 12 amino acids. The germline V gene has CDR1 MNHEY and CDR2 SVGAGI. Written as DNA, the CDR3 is TGTGCCAGCAGTTACCTGAATGGCGAAGCTTTCTTT. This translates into CASSYLNGEAFF.

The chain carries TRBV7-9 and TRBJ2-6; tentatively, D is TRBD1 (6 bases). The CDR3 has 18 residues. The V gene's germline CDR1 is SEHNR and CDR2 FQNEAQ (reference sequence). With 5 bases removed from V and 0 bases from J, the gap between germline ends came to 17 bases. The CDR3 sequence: CASSLLGQLVSGANVLTF. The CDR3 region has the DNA TGTGCCAGCAGCCTACTAGGACAGCTGGTCTCTGGGGCCAACGTCCTGACTTTC.

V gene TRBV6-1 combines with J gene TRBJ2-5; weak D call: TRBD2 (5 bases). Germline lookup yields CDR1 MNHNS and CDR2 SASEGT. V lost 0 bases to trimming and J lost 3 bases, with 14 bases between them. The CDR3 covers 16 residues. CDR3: CASSEAAGDGEETQYF. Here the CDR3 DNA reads TGTGCCAGCAGTGAAGCCGCCGGGGATGGGGAAGAGACCCAGTACTTC.

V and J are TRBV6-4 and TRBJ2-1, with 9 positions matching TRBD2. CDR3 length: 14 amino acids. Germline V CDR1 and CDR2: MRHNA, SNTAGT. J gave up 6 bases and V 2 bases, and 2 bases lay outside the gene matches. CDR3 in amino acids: CASSDGGGANEQFF. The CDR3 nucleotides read TGTGCCAGCAGTGACGGCGGGGGGGCCAATGAGCAGTTCTTC.

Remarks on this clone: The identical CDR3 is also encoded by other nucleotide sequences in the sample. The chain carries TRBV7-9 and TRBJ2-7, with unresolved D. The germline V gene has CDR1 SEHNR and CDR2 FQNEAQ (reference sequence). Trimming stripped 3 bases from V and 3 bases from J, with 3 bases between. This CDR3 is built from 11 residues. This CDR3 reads CASSFLYEQYF. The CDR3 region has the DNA TGTGCCAGCAGCTTCCTCTACGAGCAGTACTTC.

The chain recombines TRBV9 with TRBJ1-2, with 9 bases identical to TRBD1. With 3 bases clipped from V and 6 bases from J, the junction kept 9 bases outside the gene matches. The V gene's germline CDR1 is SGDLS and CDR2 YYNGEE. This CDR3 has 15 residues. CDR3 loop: CASSAGTGTPDGYTF. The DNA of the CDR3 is TGTGCCAGCAGCGCGGGGACAGGGACCCCTGATGGCTACACCTTC.

DNA for the CDR3: TGTGCCAGCAGCCAGCCTGCGGCCTCCGTTTCAGGAAACACCATATATTTT. Its translation: CASSQPAASVSGNTIYF. J is TRBJ1-3 and V is TRBV7-9; D is undetermined. The V gene's germline CDR1 is SEHNR and CDR2 FQNEAQ (reference sequence). CDR3 length: 17 amino acids. The V gene lost 5 bases and the J gene lost 4 bases, with 21 bases spanning the gap.

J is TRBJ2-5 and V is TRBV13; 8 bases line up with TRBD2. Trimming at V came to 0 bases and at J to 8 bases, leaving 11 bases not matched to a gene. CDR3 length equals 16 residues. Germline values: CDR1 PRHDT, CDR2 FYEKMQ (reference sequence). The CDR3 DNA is TGTGCCAGCAGCTTAGGCCGAAGAACTAGCGGCCTAACCCAGTACTTC. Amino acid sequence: CASSLGRRTSGLTQYF.

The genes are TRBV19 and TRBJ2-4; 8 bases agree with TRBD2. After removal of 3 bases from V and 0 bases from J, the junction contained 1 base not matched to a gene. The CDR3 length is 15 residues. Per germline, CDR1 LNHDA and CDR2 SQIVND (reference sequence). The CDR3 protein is CASSILAGAKNIQYF. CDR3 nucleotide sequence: TGTGCCAGTAGTATTCTAGCGGGAGCCAAAAACATTCAGTACTTC.

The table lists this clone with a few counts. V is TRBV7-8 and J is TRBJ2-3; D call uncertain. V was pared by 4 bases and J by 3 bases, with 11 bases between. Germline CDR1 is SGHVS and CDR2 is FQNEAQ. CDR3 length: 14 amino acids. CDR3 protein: CASSSRRRTDTQYF. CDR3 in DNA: TGTGCCAGCAGCTCCCGACGGAGAACAGATACGCAGTATTTT.

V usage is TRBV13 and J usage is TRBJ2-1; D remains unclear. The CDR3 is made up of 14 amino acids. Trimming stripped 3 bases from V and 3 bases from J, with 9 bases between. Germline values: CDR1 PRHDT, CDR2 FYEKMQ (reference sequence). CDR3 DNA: TGTGCCAGCAGCTTCAACACAGTCTACAATGAGCAGTTCTTC. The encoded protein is CASSFNTVYNEQFF.

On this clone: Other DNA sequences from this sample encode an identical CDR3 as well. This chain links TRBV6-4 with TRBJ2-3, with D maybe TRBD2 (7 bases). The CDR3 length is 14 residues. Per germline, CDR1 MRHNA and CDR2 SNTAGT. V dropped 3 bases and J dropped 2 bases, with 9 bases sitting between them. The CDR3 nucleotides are TGTGCCAGCAGTGAACGGGGGGCCACAGATACGCAGTATTTT. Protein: CASSERGATDTQYF.

The CDR3 sequence is CAISAGTVNTEAFF. The CDR3 region has the DNA TGTGCCATCAGCGCCGGGACAGTGAACACTGAAGCTTTCTTT. The genes are TRBV10-3 and TRBJ1-1, with 7 bases fitting TRBD1. Germline V gene data show CDR1 as ENHRY and CDR2 as SYGVKD. The CDR3 totals 14 residues. Trimming took 6 bases from V and 0 from J; bases not matched to a gene: 4.

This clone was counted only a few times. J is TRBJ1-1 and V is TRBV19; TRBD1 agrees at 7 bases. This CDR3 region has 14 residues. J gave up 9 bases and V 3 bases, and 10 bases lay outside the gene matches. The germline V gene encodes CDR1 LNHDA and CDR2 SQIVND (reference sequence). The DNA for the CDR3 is TGTGCCAGTAGTATGGGACAGACTTTCGCCCAAGCTTTCTTT. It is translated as CASSMGQTFAQAFF.

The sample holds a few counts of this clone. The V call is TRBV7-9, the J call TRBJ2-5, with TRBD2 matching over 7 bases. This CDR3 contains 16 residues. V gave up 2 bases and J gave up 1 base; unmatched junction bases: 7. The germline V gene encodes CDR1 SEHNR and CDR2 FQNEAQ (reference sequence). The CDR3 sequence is CASSLMGLAVQETQYF. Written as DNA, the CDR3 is TGTGCCAGCAGCTTAATGGGCCTAGCGGTCCAAGAGACCCAGTACTTC.

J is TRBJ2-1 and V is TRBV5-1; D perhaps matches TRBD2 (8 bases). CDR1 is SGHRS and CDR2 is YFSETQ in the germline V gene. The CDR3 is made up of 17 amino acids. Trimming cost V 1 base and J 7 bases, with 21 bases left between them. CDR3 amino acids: CASSLFTGGTRGNEQFF. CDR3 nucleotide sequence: TGCGCCAGCAGCTTGTTTACGGGAGGGACCAGGGGGAATGAGCAGTTCTTC.

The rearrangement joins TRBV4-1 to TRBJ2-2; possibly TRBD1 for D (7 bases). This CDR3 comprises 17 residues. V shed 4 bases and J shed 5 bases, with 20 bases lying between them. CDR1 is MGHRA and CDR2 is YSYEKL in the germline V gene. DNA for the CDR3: TGCGCCAGCAGCCTACGGAGGGGGACAGCTTTAACCGGGGAGCTGTTTTTT. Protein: CASSLRRGTALTGELFF.

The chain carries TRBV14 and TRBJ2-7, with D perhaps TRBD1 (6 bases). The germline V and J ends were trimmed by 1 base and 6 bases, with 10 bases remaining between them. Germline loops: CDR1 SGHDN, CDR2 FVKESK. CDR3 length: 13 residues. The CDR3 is CASSQGQGFEQYV. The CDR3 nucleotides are TGTGCCAGCAGCCAAGGGCAGGGGTTCGAGCAGTACGTC.

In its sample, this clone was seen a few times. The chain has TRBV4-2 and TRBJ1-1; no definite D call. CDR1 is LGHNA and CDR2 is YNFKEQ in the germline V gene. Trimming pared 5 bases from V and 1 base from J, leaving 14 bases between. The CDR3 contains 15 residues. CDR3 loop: CASSRREGANTEAFF. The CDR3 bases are TGTGCCAGCAGCAGGCGAGAAGGAGCGAACACTGAAGCTTTCTTT.

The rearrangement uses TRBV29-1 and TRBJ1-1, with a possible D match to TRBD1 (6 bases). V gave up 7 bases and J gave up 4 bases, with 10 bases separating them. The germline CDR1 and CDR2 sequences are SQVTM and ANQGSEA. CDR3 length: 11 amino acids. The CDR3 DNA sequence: TGCAGCGCCTACAGGGCCACTGAAGCTTTCTTT. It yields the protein CSAYRATEAFF.

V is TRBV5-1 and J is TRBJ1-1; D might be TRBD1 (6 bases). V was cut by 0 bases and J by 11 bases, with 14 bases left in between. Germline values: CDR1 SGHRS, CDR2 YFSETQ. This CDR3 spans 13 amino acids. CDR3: CASSLEQGGSAFF. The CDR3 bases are TGCGCCAGCAGCTTGGAACAGGGAGGGTCGGCTTTCTTT.

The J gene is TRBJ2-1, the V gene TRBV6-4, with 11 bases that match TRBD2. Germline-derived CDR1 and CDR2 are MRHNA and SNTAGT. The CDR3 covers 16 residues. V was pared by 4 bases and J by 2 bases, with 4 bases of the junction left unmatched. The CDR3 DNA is TGTGCCAGCAGTGTCATAGCGGGAGGGCCCTACAATGAGCAGTTCTTC. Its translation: CASSVIAGGPYNEQFF.

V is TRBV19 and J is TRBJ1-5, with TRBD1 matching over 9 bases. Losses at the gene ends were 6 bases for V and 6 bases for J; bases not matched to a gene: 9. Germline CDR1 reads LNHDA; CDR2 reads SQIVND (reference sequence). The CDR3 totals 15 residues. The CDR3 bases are TGTGCCAGTAGGACCCGGGGACAGGGTACTCAGCCCCAGCATTTT. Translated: CASRTRGQGTQPQHF.

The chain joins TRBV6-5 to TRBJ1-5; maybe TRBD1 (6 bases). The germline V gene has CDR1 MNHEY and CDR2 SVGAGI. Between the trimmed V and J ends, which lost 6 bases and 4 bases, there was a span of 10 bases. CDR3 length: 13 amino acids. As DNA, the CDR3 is TGTGCCAGCAGACAGGGACTAAATCAGCCCCAGCATTTT. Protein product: CASRQGLNQPQHF.

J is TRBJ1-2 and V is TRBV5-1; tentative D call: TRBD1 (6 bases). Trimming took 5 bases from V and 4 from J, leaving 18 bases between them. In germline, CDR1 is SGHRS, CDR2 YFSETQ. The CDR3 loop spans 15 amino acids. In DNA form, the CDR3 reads TGCGCCAGCAGGGACCTAAGGGGGATAAGCTATGGCTACACCTTC. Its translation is CASRDLRGISYGYTF.

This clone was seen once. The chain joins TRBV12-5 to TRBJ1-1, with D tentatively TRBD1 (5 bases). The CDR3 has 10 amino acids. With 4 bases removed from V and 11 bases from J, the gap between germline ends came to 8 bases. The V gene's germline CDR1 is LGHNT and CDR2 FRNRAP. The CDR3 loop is CASGSRQAFF. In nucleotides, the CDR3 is TGTGCTAGTGGTTCTCGACAGGCTTTCTTT.

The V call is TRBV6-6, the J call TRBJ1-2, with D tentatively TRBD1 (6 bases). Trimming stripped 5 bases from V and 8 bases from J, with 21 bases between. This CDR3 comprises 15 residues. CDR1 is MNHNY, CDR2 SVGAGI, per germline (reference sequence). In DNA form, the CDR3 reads TGTGCCAGCAGTAACCGGGACACGAGTTCAAGCGGCTACACCTTC. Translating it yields CASSNRDTSSSGYTF.